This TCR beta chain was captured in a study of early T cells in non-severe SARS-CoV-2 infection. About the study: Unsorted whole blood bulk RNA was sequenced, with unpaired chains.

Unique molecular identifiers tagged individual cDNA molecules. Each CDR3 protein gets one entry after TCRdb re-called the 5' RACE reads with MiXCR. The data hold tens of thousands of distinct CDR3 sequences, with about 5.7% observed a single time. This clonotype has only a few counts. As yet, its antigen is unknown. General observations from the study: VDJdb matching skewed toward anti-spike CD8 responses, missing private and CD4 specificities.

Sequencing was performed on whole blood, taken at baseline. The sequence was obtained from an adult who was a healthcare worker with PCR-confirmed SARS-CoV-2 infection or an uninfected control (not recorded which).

DNA of the CDR3: TGTGCCAGCAGGGGGAGCGGGGGGGTCCAACAAGAGACCCAGTACTTC. This sequence encodes CASRGSGGVQQETQYF. The genes are TRBV6-2 or TRBV6-3 and TRBJ2-5, with 10 bases aligning to TRBD2. The CDR3 sequence is 16 residues long. Germline CDR1 MNHEY, CDR2 SVGEGT. V was pared by 6 bases and J by 2 bases, with 9 bases of the junction left unmatched.